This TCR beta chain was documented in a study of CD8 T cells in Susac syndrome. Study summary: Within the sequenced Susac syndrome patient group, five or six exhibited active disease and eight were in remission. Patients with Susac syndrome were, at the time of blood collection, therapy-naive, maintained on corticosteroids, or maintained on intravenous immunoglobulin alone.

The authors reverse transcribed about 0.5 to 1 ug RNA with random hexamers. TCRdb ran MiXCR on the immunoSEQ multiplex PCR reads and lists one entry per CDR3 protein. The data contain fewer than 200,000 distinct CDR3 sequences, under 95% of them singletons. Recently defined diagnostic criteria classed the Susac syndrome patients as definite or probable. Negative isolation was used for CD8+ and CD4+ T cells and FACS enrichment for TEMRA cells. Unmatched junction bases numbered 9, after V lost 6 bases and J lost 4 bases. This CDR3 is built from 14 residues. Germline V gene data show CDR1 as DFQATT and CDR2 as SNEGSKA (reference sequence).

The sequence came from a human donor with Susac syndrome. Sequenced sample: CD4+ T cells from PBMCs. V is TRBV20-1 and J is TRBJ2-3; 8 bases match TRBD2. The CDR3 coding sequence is TGCAGTGCGACCGATGGACTAGCCCCAGATACGCAGTATTTT. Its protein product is CSATDGLAPDTQYF.